Sequencing of this TCR beta chain was carried out in a study of cytotoxic CD8 clonotypes in ibrutinib-treated CLL. Trimming pared 0 bases from V and 13 bases from J, leaving 10 bases between. CDR3 length: 13 amino acids. CDR1 is LGHNA, CDR2 YNFKEQ, per germline. This clone was found a few times. Sequenced by immunoSEQ multiplex PCR; TCRdb stores in-frame clones only, minus some. The sample carries around 130,000 clones, around 84% recorded once. The input for sequencing was PBMCs, taken after 24 months of ibrutinib treatment. The receptor was isolated from a human donor with chronic lymphocytic leukemia. The chain carries TRBV4-2 and TRBJ1-6; D is undetermined. CDR3 bases: TGTGCCAGCAGCCAAGATCGGCGTGTCCCCCTCCACTTT. This gives the protein CASSQDRRVPLHF.